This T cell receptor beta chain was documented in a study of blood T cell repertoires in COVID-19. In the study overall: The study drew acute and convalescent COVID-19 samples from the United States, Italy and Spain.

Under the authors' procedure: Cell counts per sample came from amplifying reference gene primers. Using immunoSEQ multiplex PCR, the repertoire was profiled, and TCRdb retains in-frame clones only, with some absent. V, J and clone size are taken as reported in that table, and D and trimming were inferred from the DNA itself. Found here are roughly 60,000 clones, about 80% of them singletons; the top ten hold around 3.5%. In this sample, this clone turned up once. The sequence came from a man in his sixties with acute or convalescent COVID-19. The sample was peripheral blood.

CDR3 nucleotides: TGTGCCAGCACCAGGGGGACACGGGGCGCCTACGAGCAGTACTTC. It yields the protein CASTRGTRGAYEQYF. V usage is TRBV6-5 and J usage is TRBJ2-7; TRBD1 agrees at 7 bases. This CDR3 has 15 amino acids. CDR1 is MNHEY and CDR2 is SVGAGI in the germline V gene. With 7 bases clipped from V and 2 bases from J, the junction kept 11 bases outside the gene matches.